Below are 20 T cell receptor beta chains sequenced from a single sample in a study of blood T cell repertoires in COVID-19. The repertoire was sequenced with immunoSEQ multiplex PCR; TCRdb's copy has only in-frame clones and lacks some. The sample holds about 69,000 clones, around 79% seen once. What was sequenced was peripheral blood. Source of these receptors: a man aged 55 to 70 with acute or convalescent COVID-19.

The chain couples TRBV4-1 to TRBJ1-3; D is unresolved. Between the trimmed V and J ends, which lost 1 base and 3 bases, there was a span of 10 bases. Per the germline V gene, CDR1 is MGHRA and CDR2 is YSYEKL. The CDR3 spans 15 residues. The DNA for the CDR3 is TGCGCCAGCAGCCAAGTCGGGGAGCTTGGAAACACCATATATTTT. It yields the protein CASSQVGELGNTIYF.

CDR3 residues: CASSRGLAGGNEQFF. Here the CDR3 DNA reads TGCGCCAGCAGCCGAGGACTAGCGGGGGGCAATGAGCAGTTCTTC. This chain connects TRBV4-1 to TRBJ2-1, with 14 nucleotides matching TRBD2. Germline-derived CDR1 and CDR2 are MGHRA and YSYEKL. V lost 4 bases to trimming and J lost 6 bases; unmatched junction nucleotides: 2. The CDR3 runs to 15 residues.

V is TRBV4-2 and J is TRBJ1-1; D possibly corresponds to TRBD1 (5 bases). This CDR3 has 15 amino acids. Per the germline V gene, CDR1 is LGHNA and CDR2 is YNFKEQ. V was pared by 2 bases and J by 0 bases, with 10 bases between. DNA of the CDR3: TGTGCCAGCAGCCAATACGACAGCATGAACACTGAAGCTTTCTTT. This codes for CASSQYDSMNTEAFF.

This chain uses TRBV23-1 with TRBJ1-2; possibly TRBD1 for D (5 bases). TRBV23-1 is recorded as an ORF, its role being uncertain. Trimming shortened V by 7 bases and J by 3 bases, and 30 bases separated the two germline ends. The CDR3 totals 19 residues. CDR3 sequence reads: CASTNWGDRTSPWDYGYTF. The CDR3 DNA follows: TGCGCCAGCACCAACTGGGGGGACCGTACTAGCCCCTGGGACTATGGCTACACCTTC.

This clone was counted once. CDR3 amino acids: CASSLSLTGGAYGYTF. Here the CDR3 DNA reads TGCGCCAGCAGCCTTTCGTTAACGGGGGGGGCCTATGGCTACACCTTC. This chain links TRBV4-1 with TRBJ1-2, with D perhaps matching TRBD1 (6 bases). Germline lookup yields CDR1 MGHRA and CDR2 YSYEKL. V lost 4 bases and J 4 bases, leaving 19 bases between the germline ends. The length of the CDR3 is 16 residues.

On this clone itself: One junction end disagrees with the germline gene, perhaps due to a read error. The rearrangement uses TRBV13 and TRBJ2-2; D not certain. CDR3 length: 17 residues. The germline V gene has CDR1 PRHDT and CDR2 FYEKMQ (reference sequence). The CDR3 nucleotides are TGTGCCAGCAGCCTAGGTCATGGGCAGGTTAACACCGGGGAGCTGTTTTTT. Amino acids: CASSLGHGQVNTGELFF. The whole variable domain, filled in from reference TRBV13 and TRBJ2-2, reads AAGVIQSPRHLIKEKRETATLKCYPIPRHDTVYWYQQGPGQDPQFLISFYEKMQSDKGSIPDRFSAQQFSDYHSELNMSSLELGDSALYFCASSLGHGQVNTGELFFGEGSRLTVL.

The gene calls are TRBV20-1 and TRBJ1-2; TRBD1 might be the D (5 bases). The ends were cut back, 3 bases at V and 2 bases at J, with 10 bases in the middle. Germline values: CDR1 DFQATT, CDR2 SNEGSKA (reference sequence). The CDR3 is 13 amino acids. The CDR3 is CSASLDRNYGYTF. In nucleotides, the CDR3 is TGCAGTGCTAGTCTAGACAGAAACTATGGCTACACCTTC.

This clone was observed once. The gene calls are TRBV6-5 and TRBJ1-2; weak D call: TRBD1 (5 bases). The CDR3 consists of 13 residues. The V end lost 6 bases, the J end lost 8 bases, and 16 bases lay between the germline ends. Germline CDR1 is MNHEY and CDR2 is SVGAGI. The CDR3 protein is CASSLRGVRGYTF. The CDR3 DNA reads as TGTGCCAGCAGCCTTCGGGGGGTTCGAGGCTACACCTTC.

The rearrangement uses TRBV9 and TRBJ2-2, with D possibly being TRBD1 (6 bases). V dropped 0 bases and J dropped 6 bases, with 12 bases sitting between them. The V gene's germline CDR1 is SGDLS and CDR2 YYNGEE. CDR3 size: 15 residues. In nucleotides, the CDR3 is TGTGCCAGCAGCGTAGGAGGAAGGGGGTCCGGGGAGCTGTTTTTT. It yields the protein CASSVGGRGSGELFF. The entire variable domain, with the rest obtained from reference TRBV9 and TRBJ2-2, is as follows: DSGVTQTPKHLITATGQRVTLRCSPRSGDLSVYWYQQSLDQGLQFLIQYYNGEERAKGNILERFSAQQFPDLHSELNLSSLELGDSALYFCASSVGGRGSGELFFGEGSRLTVL.

V and J are TRBV7-9 and TRBJ1-5, with no clear D. Trimming left V 0 bases short and J 11 bases short, with 17 bases between. CDR3 length: 15 amino acids. Germline-derived CDR1 and CDR2 are SEHNR and FQNEAQ (reference sequence). The CDR3 is CASSLAAESGETQHF. As DNA, the CDR3 is TGTGCCAGCAGCTTAGCAGCAGAGTCGGGTGAGACCCAGCATTTT.

The rearrangement joins TRBV5-1 to TRBJ2-3; D might be TRBD1 (6 bases). Germline lookup yields CDR1 SGHRS and CDR2 YFSETQ. CDR3 length: 13 amino acids. The V end was cut by 2 bases, the J end by 3 bases, with 7 bases between. The CDR3 loop is CASSLGQTDTQYF. The CDR3 nucleotides read TGCGCCAGCAGCTTAGGACAGACAGATACGCAGTATTTT.

The chain uses TRBV5-4 and TRBJ2-5, with 7 bases fitting TRBD1. The CDR3 totals 16 residues. With V trimmed by 4 bases and J by 6 bases, 15 bases remained unmatched. The germline V gene has CDR1 SGHNT and CDR2 YYREEE (reference sequence). CDR3 residues: CASSPAGGAIGKTQYF. The CDR3 DNA sequence: TGTGCCAGCAGCCCTGCAGGGGGAGCCATTGGAAAGACCCAGTACTTC.

The rearrangement links TRBV19 to TRBJ1-6; tentative D call: TRBD1 (5 bases). Trimming left V 3 bases short and J 5 bases short, with 11 bases between. This CDR3 has 15 amino acids. Germline CDR1 reads LNHDA; CDR2 reads SQIVND (reference sequence). The CDR3 region is CASSILDSDNSPLHF. The CDR3 nucleotides read TGTGCCAGTAGTATTCTCGACAGTGATAATTCACCCCTCCACTTT.

This clone was counted once. J is TRBJ2-4 and V is TRBV11-2; TRBD1 might be the D (6 bases). V was shortened by 4 bases and J by 7 bases, with 17 bases between the two germline ends. The CDR3 runs 15 residues. From germline, CDR1 is SGHAT and CDR2 FQNNGV. The CDR3 reads CASSSTRGMRNIQYF. For the CDR3, the DNA is TGTGCCAGCAGCTCCACCAGGGGAATGCGGAACATTCAGTACTTC.

This chain connects TRBV15 to TRBJ1-5; D is perhaps TRBD1 (6 bases). CDR3 size: 17 residues. The germline gives CDR1 LNHNV, CDR2 YYDKDF (reference sequence). Trimming took off 0 bases at V and 1 base at J, with 13 bases between the two ends. The CDR3 sequence is CATSRDPRDKSNQPQHF. For the CDR3, the DNA is TGTGCCACCAGCAGAGACCCGAGGGACAAGAGCAATCAGCCCCAGCATTTT.

This rearrangement joins TRBV11-3 to TRBJ1-4, with TRBD1 matching over 7 bases. Per germline, CDR1 SGHNT and CDR2 YENEEA. The CDR3 has 15 residues. V was pared by 5 bases and J by 4 bases, with 7 bases of the junction left unmatched. CDR3 region: CASSLGQVHNEKLFF. CDR3 in DNA: TGTGCCAGCAGCCTTGGACAGGTACATAATGAAAAACTGTTTTTT.

The gene calls are TRBV28 and TRBJ1-4, with D possibly TRBD1 on 6 matching bases. Trimming stripped 9 bases from V and 0 bases from J, with 11 bases between. CDR1 and CDR2 (germline): MDHEN, SYDVKM. The CDR3 loop spans 14 amino acids. Here the CDR3 reads CASETGSTNEKLFF. CDR3 bases: TGTGCCAGTGAGACAGGCTCAACTAATGAAAAACTGTTTTTT.

The chain joins TRBV5-1 to TRBJ1-2; D is undetermined. V was trimmed by 0 bases and J by 3 bases, leaving 6 bases between them. CDR3 length: 13 amino acids. From germline, CDR1 is SGHRS and CDR2 YFSETQ. CDR3 bases: TGCGCCAGCAGCTTGGATGCAGACTATGGCTACACCTTC. Residues: CASSLDADYGYTF.

The chain is built from TRBV9 and TRBJ1-2; D is perhaps TRBD1 (5 bases). V dropped 0 bases and J dropped 2 bases, with 20 bases sitting between them. Per germline, CDR1 SGDLS and CDR2 YYNGEE. This CDR3 region has 18 residues. CDR3 DNA sequence: TGTGCCAGCAGCGTAGCTGAAGGGTGGCAGGGAATGAACTATGGCTACACCTTC. Amino acids: CASSVAEGWQGMNYGYTF. The variable domain in full, with the rest retrieved from reference TRBV9 and TRBJ1-2, is DSGVTQTPKHLITATGQRVTLRCSPRSGDLSVYWYQQSLDQGLQFLIQYYNGEERAKGNILERFSAQQFPDLHSELNLSSLELGDSALYFCASSVAEGWQGMNYGYTFGSGTRLTVV.

This chain links TRBV10-3 with TRBJ1-2, with 11 bases matching TRBD1. Trimming cost V 5 bases and J 3 bases; bases outside gene matches: 5. The CDR3 has 15 amino acids. CDR1 is ENHRY, CDR2 SYGVKD, per germline. CDR3 DNA: TGTGCCATCAGTCGCACGGGACAGGGGGACTATGGCTACACCTTC. Encoded protein: CAISRTGQGDYGYTF.